Listed here are 4 T cell receptor beta chains from one sample, sequenced in a study of control samples from healthy donors and cancer patients. Clones were read by immunoSEQ multiplex PCR, and TCRdb kept only the in-frame ones, dropping some. The data show approximately 100,000 clones, around 88% seen once. The sequencing sample was made of blood. These receptor sequences come from a man aged 25 to 45 in good health.

The rearrangement uses TRBV9 and TRBJ1-2, with 7 positions matching TRBD1. V gave up 3 bases and J gave up 0 bases; unmatched junction bases: 11. The CDR3 covers 17 residues. Germline V CDR1 and CDR2: SGDLS, YYNGEE. CDR3 sequence reads: CASSDPLDRTTNYGYTF. CDR3 nucleotide sequence: TGTGCCAGCAGCGACCCTTTGGACAGGACGACTAACTATGGCTACACCTTC.

The chain has TRBV25-1 and TRBJ2-3; no definite D call. The CDR3 is 14 amino acids. The ends were cut back, 0 bases at V and 3 bases at J, with 7 bases in the middle. Germline V gene sequence: CDR1 MGHDK, CDR2 SYGVNS. For the CDR3, the DNA is TGTGCCAGCAGTGAATACTCTTTGACAGATACGCAGTATTTT. Translated: CASSEYSLTDTQYF.

This clone is a singleton in its sample. The rearrangement uses TRBV18 and TRBJ2-7; 9 nucleotides agree with TRBD1. There are 15 residues in the CDR3. J lost 0 bases, V lost 5 bases, and 5 bases had no gene match. From germline, CDR1 is KGHSH and CDR2 LQKENI. CDR3 in amino acids: CASSETGGSSYEQYF. CDR3 DNA: TGTGCCAGCTCAGAGACAGGGGGTAGCTCCTACGAGCAGTACTTC.

This chain connects TRBV5-1 to TRBJ1-1; tentative D call: TRBD1 (5 bases). The germline CDR1 and CDR2 sequences are SGHRS and YFSETQ. The CDR3 is 14 amino acids. Trimming left V 6 bases short and J 1 base short, with 13 bases between. In nucleotides, the CDR3 is TGCGCCAGCACCTCGGGCGGACAGAACACTGAAGCTTTCTTT. Its translation: CASTSGGQNTEAFF.